The present entry profiles one T cell receptor (beta chain) with its context. Cohorts were determined from participant-reported clinical history. Before being deemed recovered, Cohort 3 donors had two negative PCRs, clearance, or symptom resolution. This entry belongs to a study of blood T cell repertoires in COVID-19. About the study: PBMCs, B-cell-depleted T cells, or T cells were the source of the cDNA or gDNA that made up the material.

Using immunoSEQ multiplex PCR, the repertoire was profiled, and TCRdb retains in-frame clones only, with some absent. The sample has some 270,000 clones, roughly 80% seen once. The CDR3 covers 14 residues. V dropped 11 bases and J dropped 3 bases, with 20 bases sitting between them. Germline assignment: CDR1 MRHNA and CDR2 SNTAGT. The sequence was obtained from a man aged 45-65 years who had recovered from COVID-19. The chain has TRBV6-4 and TRBJ2-7; a weak D match, TRBD2 (5 bases). Input material: PBMCs or T cells enriched from blood (not recorded which). Written as DNA, the CDR3 is TGTGCCGTCCTCCCCAGCGGTGCGTTCTACGAGCAGTACTTC. Protein sequence: CAVLPSGAFYEQYF.